These T cell receptor beta chains were read from a single sample in a study of T-cell reconstitution after alpha-beta-depleted transplantation in children. In TCRdb, the PCR reads were re-called with MiXCR into one record per CDR3 protein. The sample includes some 830,000 distinct CDR3 sequences, roughly 15% of them seen just once. Here the sequenced sample was PBMCs, mostly from graft donor cells, taken 360 days after TCRalphabeta/CD19-depleted stem cell transplant. Receptors were obtained from a male patient younger than 18 who had a stem cell transplant for acute lymphoblastic leukemia, so the T cells may come from the graft donor. CDR3s include the opening cysteine and the closing phenylalanine or tryptophan. The D gene is left open where the match is weak. The size entry is marked missing in some rows and otherwise reads once, few, many or a size class.

clone size	V gene	J gene	D gene	CDR3 protein	CDR3 DNA
many	TRBV4-2	TRBJ2-2	TRBD2	CASSHSGRPNTGELFF	TGTGCCAGCAGCCATAGCGGGAGGCCGAACACCGGGGAGCTGTTTTTT
few	TRBV6-2/TRBV6-3	TRBJ2-6	.	CASSFWGPQSSGANVLTF	TGTGCCAGCAGTTTCTGGGGACCGCAGTCCTCTGGGGCCAACGTCCTGACTTTC
few	TRBV20-1	TRBJ2-1	.	CSAEWGVF	TGCAGTGCTGAATGGGGGGTCTTC
few	TRBV10-3	TRBJ2-5	TRBD1	CAISGTGYVMETQYF	TGTGCCATCAGTGGGACAGGCTACGTGATGGAGACCCAGTACTTC
.	TRBV6-5	TRBJ2-1	TRBD1	CASRLDRGSTYNEQFF	TGTGCCAGCAGGTTAGACAGGGGGTCCACTTACAATGAGCAGTTCTTC
few	TRBV7-3	TRBJ2-1	TRBD2	CASSPRLAGVSEQFF	TGTGCCAGCAGCCCTCGACTAGCGGGAGTGTCTGAGCAGTTCTTC
many	TRBV20-1	TRBJ2-3	.	CSAPWGGVTDTQYF	TGCAGTGCACCCTGGGGGGGCGTCACAGATACGCAGTATTTT
.	TRBV6-1	TRBJ2-2	.	CASSDSRNTGELFF	TGTGCCAGCAGTGATTCTCGCAACACCGGGGAGCTGTTTTTT
few	TRBV7-9	TRBJ2-5	.	CASSLSRFQETQYF	TGTGCCAGCAGCTTAAGTCGCTTCCAAGAGACCCAGTACTTC
once	TRBV10-3	TRBJ2-6	.	CAISDRDRSSGANVLTF	TGTGCCATCAGTGACAGGGACCGAAGCTCTGGGGCCAACGTCCTGACTTTC
.	TRBV6-5	TRBJ1-5	.	CASSYTGGGGNQPQHF	TGTGCCAGCAGTTACACAGGAGGGGGGGGCAATCAGCCCCAGCATTTT
.	TRBV5-1	TRBJ1-1	.	CASSLGQITEAFF	TGCGCCAGCAGCTTGGGACAGATTACTGAAGCTTTCTTT
many	TRBV29-1	TRBJ2-1	.	CSVQTSSGGEQFF	TGCAGCGTTCAGACTTCTTCCGGGGGCGAGCAGTTCTTC
few	TRBV27	TRBJ2-7	.	CASSFSVPSYEQYF	TGTGCCAGCAGTTTCTCAGTTCCCTCCTACGAGCAGTACTTC
few	TRBV6-2/TRBV6-3	TRBJ2-7	.	CASSYFGRDEQYF	TGTGCCAGCAGTTACTTCGGGAGAGACGAGCAGTACTTC
.	TRBV4-1	TRBJ2-7	.	CASSRSPFLRQSYERYF	TGCGCCAGCAGCCGATCGCCCTTCCTTAGACAGTCCTACGAGCGGTACTTC
many	TRBV5-1	TRBJ1-1	.	CASSATVNTEAFF	TGCGCCAGCAGCGCGACAGTCAACACTGAAGCTTTCTTT
many	TRBV5-1	TRBJ2-5	.	CASRRGQRNLETQYF	TGCGCCAGCAGGCGAGGACAGCGAAACCTAGAGACCCAGTACTTC
few	TRBV25-1	TRBJ1-2	TRBD1	CASSAHTGGPGNYGYTF	TGTGCCAGCAGTGCGCACACAGGGGGCCCCGGTAACTATGGCTACACCTTC
.	TRBV5-1	TRBJ2-5	.	CASRGSSAEQETQYF	TGCGCCAGCAGGGGTTCTAGCGCCGAACAAGAGACCCAGTACTTC
.	TRBV25-1	TRBJ2-1	.	CASSTQLVWGSYNEQFF	TGTGCCAGCAGTACCCAGCTGGTGTGGGGTTCCTACAATGAGCAGTTCTTC
.	TRBV7-3	TRBJ2-7	TRBD2	CASSMGTSVYEQYF	TGTGCCAGCAGCATGGGGACTAGCGTATACGAGCAGTACTTC
many	TRBV12-3/TRBV12-4	TRBJ2-5	TRBD1	CASSPPTTGATSLETQYF	TGTGCCAGCAGTCCCCCCACGACAGGGGCCACTTCCTTAGAGACCCAGTACTTC
few	TRBV4-1	TRBJ2-1	TRBD2	CASSQEGSLAGGRYNEQFF	TGCGCCAGCAGCCAAGAAGGGTCGCTAGCGGGAGGGCGCTACAATGAGCAGTTCTTC
many	TRBV20-1	TRBJ2-7	TRBD1	CSARHLLRTGGRKQYF	TGCAGTGCTAGGCATCTCTTGAGGACAGGGGGCAGAAAGCAGTACTTC
.	TRBV7-9	TRBJ2-7	.	CASSPPGRTYEQYF	TGTGCCAGCAGCCCGCCCGGGCGTACCTACGAGCAGTACTTC
once	TRBV12-3/TRBV12-4	TRBJ2-1	TRBD2	CASKGTSYNEQFF	TGTGCCAGCAAGGGGACTAGCTACAATGAGCAGTTCTTC
.	TRBV18	TRBJ1-6	TRBD1	CASSLSPGTVNSPLHF	TGTGCCAGCTCACTCTCCCCCGGGACAGTGAATTCACCCCTCCACTTT
few	TRBV5-1	TRBJ2-1	.	CASSLVMGEQFF	TGCGCCAGCAGCTTGGTAATGGGTGAGCAGTTCTTC
few	TRBV25-1	TRBJ2-1	.	CASSDRWDYNEQFF	TGTGCCAGCAGTGATCGGTGGGACTACAATGAGCAGTTCTTC
few	TRBV6-2/TRBV6-3	TRBJ2-1	TRBD2	CASSFPRGTSVSKYYNEQFF	TGTGCCAGCAGTTTCCCAAGGGGGACTAGCGTCTCGAAATACTACAATGAGCAGTTCTTC
few	TRBV15	TRBJ2-3	.	CATSRGTGYTDTQYF	TGTGCCACCAGCAGAGGTACAGGGTACACAGATACGCAGTATTTT
few	TRBV18	TRBJ1-1	TRBD1	CASSPQTGGKRSIRNTEAFF	TGTGCCAGCTCACCTCAGACAGGGGGAAAGAGGTCTATTCGAAACACTGAAGCTTTCTTT
.	TRBV29-1	TRBJ1-2	TRBD1	CSVDQGGPYGYTF	TGCAGCGTTGACCAAGGGGGCCCCTATGGCTACACCTTC
.	TRBV7-9	TRBJ2-2	.	CASSFWGSDLTGELFF	TGTGCCAGCAGCTTCTGGGGTTCGGACTTAACCGGGGAGCTGTTTTTT
few	TRBV27	TRBJ2-7	TRBD2	CASRVGGSYEQYF	TGTGCCAGCAGGGTGGGGGGGTCCTACGAGCAGTACTTC
many	TRBV2	TRBJ2-1	.	CASSEGALTYNEQFF	TGTGCCAGCAGTGAAGGTGCTCTTACCTACAATGAGCAGTTCTTC
.	TRBV11-2	TRBJ2-3	.	CASRPLWGPSTDTQYF	TGTGCCAGCAGACCCCTTTGGGGCCCTAGCACAGATACGCAGTATTTT
.	TRBV12-5	TRBJ2-6	TRBD1	CASGSPGTGSSGANVLTF	TGTGCTAGTGGTTCCCCCGGGACAGGTAGCTCTGGGGCCAACGTCCTGACTTTC
once	TRBV3-1	TRBJ2-7	TRBD2	CASTQPAGGHYEQYF	TGTGCCAGCACCCAACCAGCGGGAGGGCACTACGAGCAGTACTTC
many	TRBV7-2	TRBJ2-7	.	CASSLVSAGSYEQYF	TGTGCCAGCAGCTTAGTGTCTGCGGGAAGCTACGAGCAGTACTTC
few	TRBV7-3	TRBJ2-2	TRBD1	CASSFSGTGDTGELFF	TGTGCCAGCAGCTTCTCCGGGACAGGGGACACCGGGGAGCTGTTTTTT
few	TRBV7-2	TRBJ2-1	TRBD2	CASRSAGGYNEQFF	TGTGCCAGCAGATCAGCGGGAGGGTACAATGAGCAGTTCTTC
few	TRBV12-3/TRBV12-4	TRBJ2-5	TRBD2	CASSFVVGAGGVETQYF	TGTGCCAGCAGTTTTGTCGTAGGGGCGGGAGGGGTGGAGACCCAGTACTTC
few	TRBV6-1	TRBJ2-2	.	CASSLGASGGELFF	TGTGCCAGCAGCCTGGGGGCTAGCGGCGGGGAGCTGTTTTTT
many	TRBV5-1	TRBJ2-5	.	CASSLGGVQETQYF	TGCGCCAGCAGCTTGGGCGGGGTCCAAGAGACCCAGTACTTC
many	TRBV6-5	TRBJ1-5	.	CASSSRTAYSNQPQHF	TGTGCCAGCAGTTCCCGGACAGCTTATAGCAATCAGCCCCAGCATTTT
.	TRBV7-3	TRBJ2-2	.	CASSIDRNTGELFF	TGTGCCAGCAGCATAGACAGGAACACCGGGGAGCTGTTTTTT
few	TRBV20-1	TRBJ2-1	TRBD2	CSARDPSTSGRNNEQFF	TGCAGTGCTAGAGACCCCTCGACTAGCGGGCGTAACAATGAGCAGTTCTTC
.	TRBV27	TRBJ2-7	.	CASSNTPGPSYEQYF	TGTGCCAGCAGTAACACCCCAGGTCCCTCCTACGAGCAGTACTTC
few	TRBV5-1	TRBJ2-3	TRBD1	CASSKGQSDTQYF	TGCGCCAGCAGCAAGGGACAGTCCGATACGCAGTATTTT
.	TRBV20-1	TRBJ2-3	.	CSATSREKSTDTQYF	TGCAGTGCTACTTCCCGGGAGAAGAGCACAGATACGCAGTATTTT